This T cell receptor beta chain was captured by sequencing in a study of technical replicates of blood from four donors. Germline assignment: CDR1 SEHNR and CDR2 FQNEAQ (reference sequence). There are 18 residues in the CDR3. Trimming cost V 0 bases and J 4 bases, with 21 bases left between them. Generated by immunoSEQ multiplex PCR, the TCRdb table keeps only in-frame clones and is missing some. The repertoire holds about 75,000 clones, with around 97% as singletons. The sample was T cells isolated from PBMCs. V gene TRBV7-9 combines with J gene TRBJ1-2; D perhaps matches TRBD1 (5 bases). This sequence originates from a human donor in good health. For the CDR3, the DNA is TGTGCCAGCAGCTTAGCCGCAGGGTATCGTCGCGTCTCCTATGGCTACACCTTC. It specifies CASSLAAGYRRVSYGYTF.